This T cell receptor beta chain was obtained from a study of blood T cell repertoires in COVID-19 (dated by TCRdb to 2018 to 2020). For context, the study as a whole: Samples covering the acute and convalescent phases of COVID-19 were provided by collaborators in the United States, Italy and Spain. Deeply sampled blood TCRbeta repertoires from subjects exposed to, actively infected with, or recovered from COVID-19 were included in the dataset. The sample metadata nearly always contained a de-identified subject ID, COVID-19 status, age in years and sex. Where available, HLA class I and class II types were taken from metadata supplied by the sample provider and were not determined by assay-based typing. A freely available public database, intended as a resource for researchers studying the immune response to SARS-CoV-2, is where the repertoires were released. The material from the prospective study consisted of cDNA or gDNA derived from T cells, B-cell-depleted T cells, or PBMCs. The samples were drawn from two sources: the first 160 participants of the ongoing ImmuneRACE study, and over 1,000 subjects contributed by 6 global collaborators. Study-wide conclusions, independent of this receptor: Clinical and demographic metadata were provided uncurated, with the amount varying by source and participant.

Sequences SGHRS (CDR1) and YFSETQ (CDR2) are obtained from the germline V gene. Spanning cysteine to phenylalanine, the CDR3 consists of 13 amino acids. The read is trimmed to its CDR3 DNA, 39 bases read in frame from base 1. V lost 2 bases and J lost 4 bases; the stretch between them is 6 bases long. Collaborating institutions collected whole blood in K2EDTA tubes following their own protocols. For TCRbeta analysis, collaborators shipped samples in one of three forms: frozen whole blood, isolated PBMCs, or DNA extracted from either of those sample types. TCRbeta CDR3 regions were amplified from genomic DNA by means of the immunoSEQ Assay, a bias-controlled multiplex PCR. Turning to the authors' computational methods: Within the assay, amplification of reference gene primers was used to estimate how many nucleated cells each sample contained. To quantify the absolute abundance of each unique TCRbeta CDR3 rearrangement, sequence reads were collapsed and filtered. For each sample, productive Simpson clonality was calculated as the square root of Simpson's diversity index across productive rearrangements. Imported from immuneACCESS, the table was reduced by TCRdb to in-frame sequences with V and J called. These copies leave out some clones; in studies compared against another copy, an unresolved V gene accounts for under half, and the cause of the remainder is not known. Clonal size and the V and J genes are those of that table, whereas D and trimming came from the DNA. In all, the sample holds approximately 82,000 clones, and more than 85% of those were seen once. The ten largest make up approximately 15% of the sample.

Comment on this clone: Its antigen remains undetermined. No base quality information exists; no much larger clone differs at one position. Other DNA variants within this sample encode the same CDR3.

The sample comprised peripheral blood. The sequence joins TRBV5-1 to TRBJ2-2, with TRBD2 tentatively as D gene (5 bases match). The TCR sequence derives from a man in his 70s with active or convalescent COVID-19. The DNA is TGCGCCAGCAGCTTCCGGGGCACCGGGGAGCTGTTTTTT. This codes for CASSFRGTGELFF.